The entry below gives a single T cell receptor beta chain sequence along with its context. Sequenced by immunoSEQ multiplex PCR; TCRdb stores in-frame clones only, minus some. Of around 200,000 clones listed, around 81% are singletons. Participants were placed into cohorts based on the clinical history they reported. This sample was included in a study of blood T cell repertoires in COVID-19. For the study at large: The United States, Italy and Spain supplied acute and convalescent COVID-19 samples.

The ends lost 2 bases at V and 5 bases at J; junction bases unmatched: 6. Germline-derived CDR1 and CDR2 are KGHSH and LQKENI. The CDR3 has 15 residues. The sequenced sample was PBMCs or T cells enriched from blood (not recorded which). The source of this sequence is a woman in her thirties or forties with acute COVID-19. The genes are TRBV18 and TRBJ2-1, with 7 bases identical to TRBD1. The CDR3 loop reads CASSPATGWNNEQFF. As DNA, the CDR3 is TGTGCCAGCTCACCAGCGACAGGGTGGAACAATGAGCAGTTCTTC.